Each of the 29 T cell receptor beta chains below was sequenced from the same sample in a study of long-term antiretroviral therapy in people with HIV. Researchers report immunoSEQ v3.0 was run at survey level. TCRdb's copy holds only in-frame clones and misses some; the assay was immunoSEQ multiplex PCR. The sample has 15,000 to 20,000 clones, around 81% seen once. This specimen was unsorted PBMCs, taken 0.3 years before starting antiretroviral therapy. The source of these receptors is a middle-aged man with HIV.

This clone turned up a few times. The CDR3 region has the DNA TGTGCCAGCAGTTCCCGTTTGAAGGGCGGACCCAGCTACGAGCAGTACTTC. Amino acid sequence: CASSSRLKGGPSYEQYF. The chain links TRBV28 to TRBJ2-7; D is uncertain. Trimming cost V 4 bases and J 3 bases, with 22 bases left between them. The CDR3 runs to 17 residues. Germline V gene sequence: CDR1 MDHEN, CDR2 SYDVKM.

The chain has TRBV11-2 and TRBJ1-2; D is unresolved. Germline CDR1 and CDR2: SGHAT and FQNNGV. The V gene lost 5 bases and the J gene lost 7 bases, with 11 bases spanning the gap. This CDR3 is 12 amino acids long. The CDR3, as DNA: TGTGCCAGCAGCCCCCCGGAGGGTGGCTACACCTTC. This sequence encodes CASSPPEGGYTF.

The chain carries TRBV6-5 and TRBJ1-6, with unresolved D. CDR3 length: 14 amino acids. The germline gives CDR1 MNHEY, CDR2 SVGAGI. Trimming pared 0 bases from V and 6 bases from J, leaving 6 bases between. CDR3 residues: CASSYSTPNSPLHF. As DNA, the CDR3 is TGTGCCAGCAGTTACTCGACGCCTAATTCACCCCTCCACTTT.

The chain recombines TRBV11-2 with TRBJ2-5; 9 bases line up with TRBD1. The germline V gene encodes CDR1 SGHAT and CDR2 FQNNGV. CDR3 length equals 14 residues. The V gene end was trimmed by 6 bases and the J gene end by 5 bases; junction bases not matched to a gene: 7. The CDR3 sequence: CASSIQGAAETQYF. CDR3 nucleotide sequence: TGTGCCAGCAGTATACAGGGGGCTGCGGAGACCCAGTACTTC.

The chain uses TRBV30 and TRBJ2-5; TRBD1 agrees at 7 bases. Germline CDR1 GTSNPN, CDR2 SVGIG (reference sequence). This CDR3 has 11 amino acids. The CDR3 is CAGDSQETQYF. The DNA for the CDR3 is TGTGCGGGGGACAGCCAAGAGACCCAGTACTTC.

The V call is TRBV19, the J call TRBJ1-6, with unresolved D. The CDR3 extends over 14 amino acids. Germline V gene data show CDR1 as LNHDA and CDR2 as SQIVND (reference sequence). The V end lost 7 bases, the J end lost 7 bases, and 14 bases lay between the germline ends. The CDR3 nucleotides read TGTGCCAGTACCATGGGTCGGCAGAATTCACCCCTCCACTTT. This translates into CASTMGRQNSPLHF.

The chain has TRBV30 and TRBJ2-6; D remains ambiguous. V dropped 4 bases and J dropped 2 bases, with 9 bases sitting between them. Germline-derived CDR1 and CDR2 are GTSNPN and SVGIG (reference sequence). The CDR3 is 14 amino acids. The DNA for the CDR3 is TGTGCCTGGACCCTAGGAGCTGGGGCCAACGTCCTGACTTTC. It specifies CAWTLGAGANVLTF.

The chain recombines TRBV7-6 with TRBJ1-1, with 11 bases that match TRBD1. Germline values: CDR1 SGHVS, CDR2 FNYEAQ. The junction had 2 bases not matched to a gene; V was cut back by 1 base and J by 4 bases. This CDR3 is 15 amino acids long. The CDR3 nucleotides are TGTGCCAGCAGCTTAGTCGGGACAGGGGGCACTGAAGCTTTCTTT. Protein product: CASSLVGTGGTEAFF.

The chain couples TRBV28 to TRBJ2-5; TRBD1 matches at 7 bases. Germline V lookup: CDR1 MDHEN, CDR2 SYDVKM. The V segment lost 6 bases and the J segment 5 bases; nucleotides outside the gene matches: 12. CDR3 length: 15 amino acids. The CDR3 here is CASSQGGQSAETQYF. The CDR3 nucleotides read TGTGCCAGCAGCCAAGGGGGACAGTCGGCGGAGACCCAGTACTTC.

This chain joins TRBV7-8 and TRBJ1-2; D is possibly TRBD1 (5 bases). Trimming shortened V by 5 bases and J by 5 bases, and 15 bases separated the two germline ends. This CDR3 region has 14 residues. Germline assignment: CDR1 SGHVS and CDR2 FQNEAQ. CDR3 sequence reads: CASSTQGLRYGYTF. CDR3 bases: TGTGCCAGCAGCACCCAGGGACTTCGGTATGGCTACACCTTC.

The chain combines TRBV19 with TRBJ2-5; no clear D gene. Germline V gene data show CDR1 as LNHDA and CDR2 as SQIVND (reference sequence). The CDR3 totals 14 residues. V lost 0 bases and J 4 bases, leaving 9 bases between the germline ends. The CDR3 region is CASSIDLPPETQYF. The CDR3 region has the DNA TGTGCCAGTAGTATAGATCTACCGCCAGAGACCCAGTACTTC. Full variable domain (outside the CDR3, taken from reference TRBV19 and TRBJ2-5): DGGITQSPKYLFRKEGQNVTLSCEQNLNHDAMYWYRQDPGQGLRLIYYSQIVNDFQKGDIAEGYSVSREKKESFPLTVTSAQKNPTAFYLCASSIDLPPETQYFGPGTRLLVL.

This clone occurred a few times. The rearrangement joins TRBV4-3 to TRBJ1-6; D may be TRBD1 (5 bases). The CDR3 is 15 amino acids. The germline gives CDR1 LGHNA, CDR2 YSLEER. V gave up 0 bases and J gave up 7 bases, with 10 bases separating them. CDR3 sequence: CASSQDRAANSPLHF. The CDR3 DNA follows: TGCGCCAGCAGCCAAGACAGGGCAGCAAATTCACCCCTCCACTTT.

The chain combines TRBV7-9 with TRBJ2-7; the D gene is possibly TRBD1 (5 bases). V was clipped by 5 bases and J by 6 bases, with 8 bases between them. The CDR3 has 11 residues. Germline V gene data show CDR1 as SEHNR and CDR2 as FQNEAQ (reference sequence). This CDR3 is CASSPRGEQYF. The CDR3 nucleotides read TGTGCCAGCAGCCCTAGGGGCGAGCAGTACTTC.

This chain joins TRBV7-2 and TRBJ1-5; D is unclear. With 1 base removed from V and 0 bases from J, the gap between germline ends came to 13 bases. Germline V lookup: CDR1 SGHTA, CDR2 FQGNSA. The CDR3 spans 17 residues. The CDR3 coding sequence is TGTGCCAGCAGCTTAGTTTACACTATGGGTAGCAATCAGCCCCAGCATTTT. It translates to CASSLVYTMGSNQPQHF.

This chain connects TRBV4-3 to TRBJ1-2; D is perhaps TRBD1 (5 bases). This CDR3 contains 16 residues. Trimming pared 4 bases from V and 5 bases from J, leaving 20 bases between. Germline loops: CDR1 LGHNA, CDR2 YSLEER. The CDR3 spells CASSRTVQGKVYGYTF. The CDR3 DNA is TGCGCCAGCAGCCGTACCGTCCAGGGTAAGGTTTATGGCTACACCTTC.

This clone was found once. The chain carries TRBV14 and TRBJ1-2; D may be TRBD1 (5 bases). Germline CDR1 reads SGHDN; CDR2 reads FVKESK. Trimming shortened V by 0 bases and J by 4 bases, and 12 bases separated the two germline ends. The CDR3 is 15 amino acids. The CDR3 sequence: CASSQDLTGGYGYTF. CDR3 nucleotides: TGTGCCAGCAGCCAAGATCTCACAGGAGGCTATGGCTACACCTTC. Combining the CDR3 with reference TRBV14 and TRBJ1-2 gives the whole variable domain EAGVTQFPSHSVIEKGQTVTLRCDPISGHDNLYWYRRVMGKEIKFLLHFVKESKQDESGMPNNRFLAERTGGTYSTLKVQPAELEDSGVYFCASSQDLTGGYGYTFGSGTRLTVV.

The chain employs TRBV10-1 and TRBJ2-7, with unresolved D. The ends were cut back, 0 bases at V and 4 bases at J, with 4 bases in the middle. The CDR3 runs to 12 residues. Germline V gene sequence: CDR1 WNHNN, CDR2 SYGVQD (reference sequence). The CDR3 nucleotides are TGCGCCAGCAGTGAGTCAGGGTACGAGCAGTACTTC. It codes for CASSESGYEQYF.

This chain's CDR3 is CASIGEGTGELFF. As DNA, the CDR3 is TGTGCCAGTATAGGAGAGGGCACCGGGGAGCTGTTTTTT. The chain couples TRBV19 to TRBJ2-2; D perhaps matches TRBD2 (5 bases). This CDR3 region has 13 residues. V lost 7 bases, J lost 4 bases, and 10 bases lay in between. Germline V lookup: CDR1 LNHDA, CDR2 SQIVND (reference sequence).

The rearrangement links TRBV5-1 to TRBJ2-7; D gene uncertain. The V end was cut by 2 bases, the J end by 5 bases, with 20 bases between. Germline-derived CDR1 and CDR2 are SGHRS and YFSETQ. The CDR3 extends over 16 amino acids. In DNA form, the CDR3 reads TGCGCCAGCAGCTTTGGAAGCCGTAGTCTGGTTGACGAGCAGTACTTC. It is translated as CASSFGSRSLVDEQYF.

This clone was seen a single time. The CDR3 loop is CASSQMAVTEAFF. CDR3 nucleotide sequence: TGTGCCAGCAGTCAAATGGCGGTCACTGAAGCTTTCTTT. The rearrangement joins TRBV27 to TRBJ1-1; D gene ambiguous. This CDR3 region has 13 residues. CDR1 and CDR2 from the germline V gene are MNHEY and SMNVEV (reference sequence). Trimming shortened V by 5 bases and J by 4 bases, and 11 bases separated the two germline ends.

The chain couples TRBV18 to TRBJ2-7, with D maybe TRBD2 (6 bases). Trimming shortened V by 2 bases and J by 5 bases, and 13 bases separated the two germline ends. The CDR3 sequence is 14 residues long. Germline assignment: CDR1 KGHSH and CDR2 LQKENI. CDR3 in DNA: TGTGCCAGCTCACCATGGGGGGAGGCTAACGAGCAGTACTTC. It translates to CASSPWGEANEQYF.

The V call is TRBV12-5, the J call TRBJ2-5; D ambiguous. Germline CDR1 reads LGHNT; CDR2 reads FRNRAP. The CDR3 totals 15 residues. Trimming cost V 4 bases and J 1 base, with 13 bases left between them. In DNA, the CDR3 is TGTGCTAGTGGTTCCCCGGACGGATTCCAAGAGACCCAGTACTTC. Translation gives CASGSPDGFQETQYF.

This rearrangement joins TRBV6-1 to TRBJ2-5; 8 bases line up with TRBD1. There are 15 residues in the CDR3. From germline, CDR1 is MNHNS and CDR2 SASEGT. The trim removed 1 base at V and 2 bases at J, leaving 3 bases unmatched. CDR3 in DNA: TGTGCCAGCAGTGAAGTACAGGGGGGTCAAGAGACCCAGTACTTC. Translating gives CASSEVQGGQETQYF.

The gene calls are TRBV6-6 and TRBJ1-1, with D tentatively TRBD1 (6 bases). CDR1 and CDR2 from the germline V gene are MNHNY and SVGAGI (reference sequence). This CDR3 has 13 amino acids. The V end lost 5 bases, the J end lost 8 bases, and 15 bases lay between the germline ends. CDR3 coding DNA: TGTGCCAGCAGTGCCCGACAGGAGCCCGAAGCTTTCTTT. Its protein product is CASSARQEPEAFF.

CDR3 nucleotides: TGTGCCAGCAGTTTCGGGGCTTCCACTACCTATGGCTACACCTTC. Translated, it gives CASSFGASTTYGYTF. This chain connects TRBV28 to TRBJ1-2; D is perhaps TRBD1 (5 bases). Germline assignment: CDR1 MDHEN and CDR2 SYDVKM. The V gene lost 3 bases and the J gene lost 4 bases, with 15 bases spanning the gap. This CDR3 has 15 residues.

This clone came up once. The chain combines TRBV12-5 with TRBJ2-7, with D perhaps TRBD2 (6 bases). Trimming left V 5 bases short and J 3 bases short, with 23 bases between. CDR3 size: 17 residues. The germline CDR1 and CDR2 sequences are LGHNT and FRNRAP. Here the CDR3 DNA reads TGTGCTAGTGGTATCCCAACGGGGACTCATCAGGGCTACGAGCAGTACTTC. It translates to CASGIPTGTHQGYEQYF.

This chain joins TRBV7-2 and TRBJ2-2, with no clear D. This CDR3 spans 16 amino acids. CDR1 SGHTA and CDR2 FQGNSA come from the germline V gene. Trimming stripped 5 bases from V and 0 bases from J, with 13 bases between. CDR3 sequence reads: CASSALRETNTGELFF. The CDR3 DNA follows: TGTGCCAGCAGCGCACTCAGAGAAACGAACACCGGGGAGCTGTTTTTT.

The genes are TRBV15 and TRBJ2-3; D gene unclear. The CDR3 is made up of 14 amino acids. Trimming shortened V by 0 bases and J by 4 bases, and 8 bases separated the two germline ends. Germline values: CDR1 LNHNV, CDR2 YYDKDF (reference sequence). The CDR3 nucleotides read TGTGCCACCAGCAGAGATCGTGCCGCAGATACGCAGTATTTT. This codes for CATSRDRAADTQYF.

As DNA, the CDR3 is TGTGCCAGTAGTCCGACAGGGATTAAACTGTTTTTT. This gives the protein CASSPTGIKLFF. This chain links TRBV19 with TRBJ1-4, with 7 nucleotides matching TRBD1. The trim removed 5 bases at V and 11 bases at J, leaving 5 bases unmatched. The germline V gene has CDR1 LNHDA and CDR2 SQIVND (reference sequence). This CDR3 is 12 amino acids long.